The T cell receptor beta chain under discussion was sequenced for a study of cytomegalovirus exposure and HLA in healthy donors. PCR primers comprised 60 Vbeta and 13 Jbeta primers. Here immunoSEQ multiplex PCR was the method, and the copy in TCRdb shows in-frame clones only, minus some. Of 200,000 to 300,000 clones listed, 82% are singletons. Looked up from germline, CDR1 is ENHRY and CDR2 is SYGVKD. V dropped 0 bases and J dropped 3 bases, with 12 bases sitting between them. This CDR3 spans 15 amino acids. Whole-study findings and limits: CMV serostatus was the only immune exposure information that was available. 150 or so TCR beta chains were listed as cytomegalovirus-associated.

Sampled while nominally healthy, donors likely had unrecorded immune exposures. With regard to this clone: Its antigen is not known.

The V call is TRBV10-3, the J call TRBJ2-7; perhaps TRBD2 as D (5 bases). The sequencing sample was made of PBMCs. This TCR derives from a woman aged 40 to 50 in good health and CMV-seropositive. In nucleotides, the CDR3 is TGTGCCATCAGTGAGTCGGAGGATTCGTACTACGAGCAGTACTTC. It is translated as CAISESEDSYYEQYF.